This TCR beta chain originates from a study of blood T cell repertoires in COVID-19. The wider study: Acute and convalescent COVID-19 specimens originated in the United States, Italy and Spain. Sample material is recorded as cDNA or gDNA derived from T cells, B-cell-depleted T cells, or PBMCs.

How the authors handled the data: Reference gene primer amplification gave nucleated cell count estimates. Profiled with immunoSEQ multiplex PCR; TCRdb holds only in-frame clones, not every one. V and J calls and clone size are copied from that table; D and trimming were computed from the DNA. The data hold tens of thousands of clones, with 80% to 90% observed a single time. This CDR3 comprises 13 residues. Germline V gene lookup returns CDR1 KGHSH and CDR2 LQKENI. The V gene end was trimmed by 5 bases and the J gene end by 7 bases; junction bases not matched to a gene: 6. Source material: peripheral blood. The chain uses TRBV18 and TRBJ2-5; 8 bases fit TRBD1. This receptor was taken from a human donor in a cohort sampled during active COVID-19. The donor label of this sample is uncertain. CDR3 in amino acids: CASSSDRVGTQYF. The CDR3 DNA sequence: TGTGCCAGCTCATCGGACAGGGTAGGGACCCAGTACTTC.